This T cell receptor beta chain was documented in a study of blood T cell repertoires in COVID-19. There are 14 residues in the CDR3. V lost 4 bases to trimming and J lost 5 bases; unmatched junction nucleotides: 5. The germline V gene encodes CDR1 SGHRS and CDR2 YFSETQ. Per the original data handling: The assay estimated nucleated cells by amplifying reference gene primers. Data came from immunoSEQ multiplex PCR; TCRdb stores just in-frame clones and leaves some out. The V and J calls and the clone size are those of that table, but D and trimming were determined from the DNA. The sample has approximately 380,000 clones; 88% are singletons. Cohort placement rested on clinical history that participants reported themselves.

The origin of this receptor is a young woman who had recovered from COVID-19. Specimen: PBMCs or T cells enriched from blood (not recorded which). This chain joins TRBV5-1 and TRBJ2-1; 8 bases are a match to TRBD1. This CDR3 is CASSAGTGDNEQFF. In DNA form, the CDR3 reads TGCGCCAGCAGCGCCGGGACAGGCGACAATGAGCAGTTCTTC.